This TCR beta chain was documented in a study of T cells in localized non-small cell lung cancer. The protocol was immunoSEQ multiplex PCR, while the TCRdb copy is restricted to in-frame clones and leaves out a portion. The sample carries several thousand clones, approximately 50% recorded once. Remarks on this clone: Its antigen is as yet unknown.

Notes on the study in general: Adjacent lung had a median around 60 of the 100 largest tumor clones. Prolonged overall survival went with higher T cell density in the blood. Since sequencing was restricted to only one region of the tumor, intratumor heterogeneity remains a possibility. Adjacent uninvolved lung had the highest clonality, suggesting focused antigen responses.

The receptor was isolated from a female donor over 55 with stage I lung adenocarcinoma. Here the sequenced sample was lymph node tissue, taken before any cancer treatment.

CDR3 protein: CAWSAEAGHNNSPLHF. The CDR3 bases are TGTGCCTGGAGTGCCGAGGCGGGGCACAATAATTCACCCCTCCACTTT. V usage is TRBV30 and J usage is TRBJ1-6; D may be TRBD1 (5 bases). Trimming removed 1 base from V and 5 bases from J, with 15 bases in between. CDR3 size: 16 residues. Germline V gives CDR1 GTSNPN, CDR2 SVGIG (reference sequence).